The next 13 T cell receptor beta chains were all read from a single sample in a study of blood T cell repertoires in COVID-19. The protocol was immunoSEQ multiplex PCR, while the TCRdb copy is restricted to in-frame clones and leaves out a portion. Counted here are roughly 190,000 clones, 80% to 90% occurring once; the ten biggest clones make up approximately 11%. What was sequenced was peripheral blood. The receptors were gathered from a woman aged 60-70 years with COVID-19, enrolled during active disease.

In its sample, this clone was seen once. The chain carries TRBV28 and TRBJ2-7; 13 bases fit TRBD2. V gave up 6 bases and J gave up 7 bases; unmatched junction bases: 15. Germline V gene data show CDR1 as MDHEN and CDR2 as SYDVKM. The CDR3 runs 17 residues. Here the CDR3 reads CASRGLAGRLLVWEQYF. The CDR3 DNA sequence: TGTGCCAGCAGGGGACTAGCGGGGAGGTTATTGGTGTGGGAGCAGTACTTC.

The chain employs TRBV6-6 and TRBJ2-5; 9 nucleotides match TRBD1. V lost 2 bases to trimming and J lost 5 bases; unmatched junction nucleotides: 3. This CDR3 spans 14 amino acids. The germline CDR1 and CDR2 sequences are MNHNY and SVGAGI (reference sequence). The CDR3 DNA reads as TGTGCCAGCAGTTACGGGACAGGGCGCGAGACCCAGTACTTC. It codes for CASSYGTGRETQYF.

This chain connects TRBV9 to TRBJ2-1, with D perhaps matching TRBD2 (6 bases). Germline CDR1 is SGDLS and CDR2 is YYNGEE. The germline V and J ends were trimmed by 4 bases and 3 bases, with 17 bases remaining between them. This CDR3 is built from 16 residues. CDR3 sequence (DNA): TGTGCCAGCAGCCCGGGGGATAGCGGCCACTACAATGAGCAGTTCTTC. Amino acid sequence: CASSPGDSGHYNEQFF. Full variable domain (rest looked up from reference TRBV9 and TRBJ2-1): DSGVTQTPKHLITATGQRVTLRCSPRSGDLSVYWYQQSLDQGLQFLIQYYNGEERAKGNILERFSAQQFPDLHSELNLSSLELGDSALYFCASSPGDSGHYNEQFFGPGTRLTVL.

The chain has TRBV28 and TRBJ2-7; TRBD1 might be the D (6 bases). V shed 10 bases and J shed 2 bases, with 21 bases lying between them. The CDR3 runs to 15 residues. Germline V gene data show CDR1 as MDHEN and CDR2 as SYDVKM. Here the CDR3 DNA reads TGTGCCACCACCCTGGACAGAGCGAAGACCTACGAGCAGTACTTC. It specifies CATTLDRAKTYEQYF.

This clone has a single count. V usage is TRBV6-2 or TRBV6-3 and J usage is TRBJ2-2; 10 nucleotides agree with TRBD2. Germline CDR1 reads MNHEY; CDR2 reads SVGEGT. V lost 2 bases to trimming and J lost 0 bases; unmatched junction nucleotides: 3. The CDR3 is 17 amino acids. The CDR3 bases are TGTGCCAGCAGTTACACAGCGGGAGGGCCGAACACCGGGGAGCTGTTTTTT. It specifies CASSYTAGGPNTGELFF.

J is TRBJ1-2 and V is TRBV9; TRBD1 agrees at 12 bases. The V gene end was trimmed by 3 bases and the J gene end by 2 bases; junction bases not matched to a gene: 5. This CDR3 is built from 16 residues. Germline V CDR1 and CDR2: SGDLS, YYNGEE. The CDR3 region has the DNA TGTGCCAGCAGCGGTCCCGGGACAGGGGGCAACTATGGCTACACCTTC. The encoded protein is CASSGPGTGGNYGYTF.

This clone was recorded only once. The rearrangement links TRBV30 to TRBJ1-4; D is possibly TRBD1 (5 bases). CDR1 GTSNPN and CDR2 SVGIG come from the germline V gene (reference sequence). Deletions cut 3 bases from V and 8 bases from J, with 10 bases between. The CDR3 loop spans 12 amino acids. CDR3 region: CAWSGRDEKLFF. CDR3 in DNA: TGTGCCTGGAGCGGGAGGGACGAAAAACTGTTTTTT.

The chain recombines TRBV30 with TRBJ2-7; 7 bases match TRBD1. V lost 8 bases, J lost 2 bases, and 3 bases stayed unmatched. Germline lookup yields CDR1 GTSNPN and CDR2 SVGIG (reference sequence). The CDR3 contains 11 residues. CDR3 nucleotide sequence: TGTGCCACGCAGGGGGCCTACGAGCAGTACTTC. Amino acids: CATQGAYEQYF.

The V and J genes are TRBV27 and TRBJ1-2; a weak D match, TRBD1 (5 bases). With 0 bases removed from V and 8 bases from J, the gap between germline ends came to 25 bases. Germline V gene data show CDR1 as MNHEY and CDR2 as SMNVEV (reference sequence). The CDR3 sequence is 18 residues long. The CDR3 loop reads CASSLSRAGRINQGGYTF. In nucleotides, the CDR3 is TGTGCCAGCAGTTTATCGAGGGCAGGGAGGATTAATCAAGGCGGCTACACCTTC.

This chain links TRBV6-5 with TRBJ1-3; D remains ambiguous. The CDR3 is made up of 13 amino acids. Germline V lookup: CDR1 MNHEY, CDR2 SVGAGI. Between the trimmed V and J ends, which lost 4 bases and 2 bases, there was a span of 6 bases. The CDR3 nucleotides are TGTGCCAGCAGTTCTCCCCCTGGAAACACCATATATTTT. Protein: CASSSPPGNTIYF.

This clone was detected once. The chain recombines TRBV28 with TRBJ1-2; possible D gene TRBD1, 6 bases. From germline, CDR1 is MDHEN and CDR2 SYDVKM. The CDR3 loop spans 15 amino acids. Deletions cut 4 bases from V and 2 bases from J, with 14 bases between. In DNA form, the CDR3 reads TGTGCCAGCAGTTCCCCAGGGGCAGGAAACTATGGCTACACCTTC. Translation: CASSSPGAGNYGYTF.

A single count supports this clone. V usage is TRBV5-1 and J usage is TRBJ1-3; maybe TRBD1 (5 bases). Germline CDR1 reads SGHRS; CDR2 reads YFSETQ. V was pared by 6 bases and J by 1 base, with 8 bases between. The CDR3 covers 13 residues. CDR3 region: CASMGPSGNTIYF. In DNA, the CDR3 is TGCGCCAGCATGGGGCCTTCTGGAAACACCATATATTTT.

CDR3 coding DNA: TGCAGCGTTGAAGGTCAGGGCACCGGGGAGCTGTTTTTT. Amino acid sequence: CSVEGQGTGELFF. The chain uses TRBV29-1 and TRBJ2-2, with D possibly TRBD1 on 5 matching bases. The CDR3 extends over 13 amino acids. Germline-derived CDR1 and CDR2 are SQVTM and ANQGSEA. Trimming cost V 1 base and J 4 bases, with 7 bases left between them.